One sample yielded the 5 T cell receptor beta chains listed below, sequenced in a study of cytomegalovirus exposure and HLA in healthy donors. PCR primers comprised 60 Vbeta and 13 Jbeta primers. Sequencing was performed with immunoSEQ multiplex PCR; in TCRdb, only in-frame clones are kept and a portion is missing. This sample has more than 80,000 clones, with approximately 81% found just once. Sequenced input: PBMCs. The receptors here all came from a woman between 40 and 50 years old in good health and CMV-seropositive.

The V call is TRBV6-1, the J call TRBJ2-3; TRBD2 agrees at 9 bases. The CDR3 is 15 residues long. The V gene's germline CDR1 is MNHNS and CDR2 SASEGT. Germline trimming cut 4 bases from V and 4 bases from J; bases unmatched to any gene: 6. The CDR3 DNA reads TGTGCCAGCAGTGTGGCTAGCGGGAAGCCAGATACGCAGTATTTT. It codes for CASSVASGKPDTQYF.

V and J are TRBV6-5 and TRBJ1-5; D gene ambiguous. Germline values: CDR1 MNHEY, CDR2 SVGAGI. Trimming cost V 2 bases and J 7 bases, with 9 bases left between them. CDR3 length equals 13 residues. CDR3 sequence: CASSYAVNQPQHF. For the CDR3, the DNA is TGTGCCAGCAGTTACGCGGTAAACCAGCCCCAGCATTTT.

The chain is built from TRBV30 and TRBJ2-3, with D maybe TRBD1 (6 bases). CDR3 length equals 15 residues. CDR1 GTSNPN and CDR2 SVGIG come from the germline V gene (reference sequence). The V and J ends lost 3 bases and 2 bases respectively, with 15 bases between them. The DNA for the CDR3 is TGTGCCTGGAGCCACAGGGCTCGATCCACAGATACGCAGTATTTT. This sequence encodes CAWSHRARSTDTQYF.

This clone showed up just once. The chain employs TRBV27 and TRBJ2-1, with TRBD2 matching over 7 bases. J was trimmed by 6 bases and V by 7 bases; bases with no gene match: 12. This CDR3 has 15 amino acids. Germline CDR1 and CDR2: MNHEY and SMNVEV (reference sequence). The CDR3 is CASTPWGGERNEQFF. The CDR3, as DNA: TGTGCCAGCACTCCCTGGGGAGGGGAACGCAATGAGCAGTTCTTC.

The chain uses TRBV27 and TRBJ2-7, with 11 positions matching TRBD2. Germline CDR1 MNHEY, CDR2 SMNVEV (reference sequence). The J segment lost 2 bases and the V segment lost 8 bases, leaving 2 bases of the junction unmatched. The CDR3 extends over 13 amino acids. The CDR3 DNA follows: TGTGCCAGCGGGACTAGCGGCCCCTACGAGCAGTACTTC. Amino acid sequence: CASGTSGPYEQYF.